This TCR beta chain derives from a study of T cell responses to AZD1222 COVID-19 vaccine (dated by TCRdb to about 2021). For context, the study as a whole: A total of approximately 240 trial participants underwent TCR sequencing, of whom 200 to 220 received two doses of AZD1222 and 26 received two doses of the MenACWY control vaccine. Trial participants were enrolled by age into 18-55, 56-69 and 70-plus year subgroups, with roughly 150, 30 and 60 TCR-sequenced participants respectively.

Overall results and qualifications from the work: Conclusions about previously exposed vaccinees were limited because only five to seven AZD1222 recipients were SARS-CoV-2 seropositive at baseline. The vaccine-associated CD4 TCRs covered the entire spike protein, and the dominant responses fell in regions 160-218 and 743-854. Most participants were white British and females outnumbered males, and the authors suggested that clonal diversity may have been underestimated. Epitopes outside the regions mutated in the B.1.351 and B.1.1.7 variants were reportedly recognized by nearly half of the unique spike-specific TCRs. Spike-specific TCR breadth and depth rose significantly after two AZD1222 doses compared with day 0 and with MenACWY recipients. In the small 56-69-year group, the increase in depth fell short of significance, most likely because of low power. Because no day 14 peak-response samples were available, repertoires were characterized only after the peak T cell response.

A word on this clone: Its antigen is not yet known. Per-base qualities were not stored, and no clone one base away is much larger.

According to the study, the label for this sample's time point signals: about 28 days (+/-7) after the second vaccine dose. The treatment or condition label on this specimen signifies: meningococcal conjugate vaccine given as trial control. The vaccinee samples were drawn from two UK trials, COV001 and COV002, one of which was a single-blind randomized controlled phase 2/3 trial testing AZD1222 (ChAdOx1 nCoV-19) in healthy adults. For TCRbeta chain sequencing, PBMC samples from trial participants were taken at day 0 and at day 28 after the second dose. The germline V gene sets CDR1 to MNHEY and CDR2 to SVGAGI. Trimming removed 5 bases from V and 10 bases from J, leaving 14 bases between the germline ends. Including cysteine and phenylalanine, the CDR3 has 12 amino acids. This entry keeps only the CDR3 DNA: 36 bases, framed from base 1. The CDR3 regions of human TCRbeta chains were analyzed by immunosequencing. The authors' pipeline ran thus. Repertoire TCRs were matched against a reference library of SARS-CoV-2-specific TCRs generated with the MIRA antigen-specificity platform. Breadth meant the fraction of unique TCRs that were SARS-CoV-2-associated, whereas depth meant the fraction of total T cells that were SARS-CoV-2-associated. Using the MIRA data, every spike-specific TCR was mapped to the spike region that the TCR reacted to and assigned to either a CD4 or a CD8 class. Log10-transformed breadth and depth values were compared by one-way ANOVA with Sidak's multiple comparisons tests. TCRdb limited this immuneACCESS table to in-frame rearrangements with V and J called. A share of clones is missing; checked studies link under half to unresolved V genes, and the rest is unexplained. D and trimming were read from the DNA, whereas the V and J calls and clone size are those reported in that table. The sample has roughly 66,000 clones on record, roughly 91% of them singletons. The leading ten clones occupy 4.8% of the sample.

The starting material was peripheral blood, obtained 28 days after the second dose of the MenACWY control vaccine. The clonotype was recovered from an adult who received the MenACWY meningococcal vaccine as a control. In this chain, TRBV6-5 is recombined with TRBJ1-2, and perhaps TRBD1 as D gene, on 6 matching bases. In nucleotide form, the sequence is TGTGCCAGCAGTCGGGCAGGGGATAACTACACCTTC. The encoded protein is CASSRAGDNYTF.